The 11 T cell receptor beta chains below all came from one sample that was sequenced in a study of OX40 agonist ivuxolimab in advanced cancers. Sequenced by immunoSEQ multiplex PCR; TCRdb stores in-frame clones only, minus some. The sample consists of fewer than 110,000 clones, around 93% of them appearing once. The sequences come from CD4+ or CD8+ T cells sorted from blood, collected in a trial of the OX40 agonist ivuxolimab. The source of these receptors is an adult with an advanced solid tumor such as melanoma, head and neck, liver or kidney cancer.

In nucleotides, the CDR3 is TGTGCCATACCGCGCCCCCCCTTTCCCTATAATTCACCCCTCCACTTT. Translated, it gives CAIPRPPFPYNSPLHF. The chain has TRBV6-4 and TRBJ1-6; D unresolved. Between the trimmed V and J ends, which lost 10 bases and 2 bases, there was a span of 18 bases. This CDR3 has 16 amino acids. Germline V CDR1 and CDR2: MRHNA, SNTAGT.

The chain is built from TRBV7-3 and TRBJ2-2; D remains unclear. The CDR3 has 16 amino acids. Trimming shortened V by 1 base and J by 0 bases, and 9 bases separated the two germline ends. The germline gives CDR1 SGHTA, CDR2 FQGTGA. The CDR3 loop is CASSLNRIANTGELFF. The CDR3 region has the DNA TGTGCCAGCAGCTTAAACCGGATCGCGAACACCGGGGAGCTGTTTTTT.

The J gene is TRBJ2-7, the V gene TRBV18, with TRBD1 identical over 8 bases. The ends lost 3 bases at V and 1 base at J; junction bases unmatched: 2. The germline gives CDR1 KGHSH, CDR2 LQKENI. The length of the CDR3 is 14 residues. The CDR3 bases are TGTGCCAGCTCACCGGGACAGGAATCCTACGAGCAGTACTTC. Its translation: CASSPGQESYEQYF.

The rearrangement uses TRBV19 and TRBJ1-2; D unresolved. Germline assignment: CDR1 LNHDA and CDR2 SQIVND (reference sequence). This CDR3 spans 14 amino acids. V lost 3 bases and J 3 bases, leaving 11 bases between the germline ends. The CDR3 nucleotides read TGTGCCAGTAGTATCCCGGCAGAACACTATGGCTACACCTTC. Amino acid sequence: CASSIPAEHYGYTF.

The chain combines TRBV2 with TRBJ2-1; the D is unclear. The CDR3 sequence is 12 residues long. V lost 9 bases and J 8 bases, leaving 14 bases between the germline ends. The germline V gene encodes CDR1 SNHLY and CDR2 FYNNEI. CDR3 DNA: TGTGCCAGTTCAACCGCCAGGCATGAGCAGTTCTTC. Translating it yields CASSTARHEQFF.

This clone is a singleton in its sample. CDR3 sequence reads: CASSPRPLTGTNYGYTF. CDR3 bases: TGTGCCAGCAGCCCAAGACCCTTGACAGGGACTAACTATGGCTACACCTTC. The rearrangement uses TRBV28 and TRBJ1-2; 7 bases are a match to TRBD1. The germline V gene has CDR1 MDHEN and CDR2 SYDVKM. The J segment lost 0 bases and the V segment lost 6 bases, leaving 13 bases of the junction unmatched. The CDR3 sequence is 17 residues long.

The chain carries TRBV5-1 and TRBJ1-1, with D unclear. The V gene lost 2 bases and the J gene lost 8 bases, with 16 bases spanning the gap. CDR1 is SGHRS and CDR2 is YFSETQ in the germline V gene. The CDR3 is made up of 14 amino acids. This CDR3 reads CASSFSGGGSEAFF. CDR3 sequence (DNA): TGCGCCAGCAGCTTTTCCGGCGGAGGTTCGGAAGCTTTCTTT.

The V and J genes are TRBV6-5 and TRBJ2-2; 9 bases map to TRBD1. The V and J ends lost 6 bases and 1 base, in that order; junction bases with no gene match: 3. Germline CDR1 MNHEY, CDR2 SVGAGI. The CDR3 is 15 residues long. The CDR3 sequence: CASSTTGGNTGELFF. The CDR3 DNA is TGTGCCAGCAGCACGACAGGGGGGAACACCGGGGAGCTGTTTTTT.

The rearrangement links TRBV4-1 to TRBJ2-1, with D unresolved. The V gene's germline CDR1 is MGHRA and CDR2 YSYEKL. V was clipped by 1 base and J by 8 bases, with 3 bases between them. The CDR3 consists of 11 residues. The CDR3 region is CASSQGYEQFF. The CDR3 coding sequence is TGCGCCAGCAGCCAAGGGTATGAGCAGTTCTTC.

V and J are TRBV6-5 and TRBJ1-3; no definite D call. Between the trimmed V and J ends, which lost 5 bases and 0 bases, there was a span of 11 bases. Germline CDR1 and CDR2: MNHEY and SVGAGI. The CDR3 length is 15 residues. The CDR3 loop reads CASSQSGISGNTIYF. DNA of the CDR3: TGTGCCAGCAGTCAGTCGGGGATCTCTGGAAACACCATATATTTT.

The chain combines TRBV5-4 with TRBJ2-1; 13 bases match TRBD2. CDR3 length: 19 residues. J was trimmed by 0 bases and V by 4 bases; bases with no gene match: 10. Looked up from germline, CDR1 is SGHNT and CDR2 is YYREEE (reference sequence). The DNA for the CDR3 is TGTGCCAGCAGCCGTCGGACTAGCGGGAGTTCCCTCTCCTACAATGAGCAGTTCTTC. It yields the protein CASSRRTSGSSLSYNEQFF.